The sequence of this T cell receptor (beta chain) was determined in a study of cytomegalovirus exposure and HLA in healthy donors. The data were produced by immunoSEQ multiplex PCR, yet TCRdb's version contains in-frame clones alone and is incomplete. The sample has 350,000 or so clones; about nine tenths are singletons. The germline CDR1 and CDR2 sequences are SGHTA and FQGTGA. This CDR3 spans 14 amino acids. The V end was cut by 5 bases, the J end by 4 bases, with 14 bases between. The sample comprised PBMCs. The sequence was collected from a woman in her late teens or twenties in good health and CMV-seronegative. The V and J genes are TRBV7-3 and TRBJ1-1; D may be TRBD1 (6 bases). In nucleotides, the CDR3 is TGTGCCAGCAGCCAAACAGGGAGTGGCACTGAAGCTTTCTTT. Encoded protein: CASSQTGSGTEAFF.